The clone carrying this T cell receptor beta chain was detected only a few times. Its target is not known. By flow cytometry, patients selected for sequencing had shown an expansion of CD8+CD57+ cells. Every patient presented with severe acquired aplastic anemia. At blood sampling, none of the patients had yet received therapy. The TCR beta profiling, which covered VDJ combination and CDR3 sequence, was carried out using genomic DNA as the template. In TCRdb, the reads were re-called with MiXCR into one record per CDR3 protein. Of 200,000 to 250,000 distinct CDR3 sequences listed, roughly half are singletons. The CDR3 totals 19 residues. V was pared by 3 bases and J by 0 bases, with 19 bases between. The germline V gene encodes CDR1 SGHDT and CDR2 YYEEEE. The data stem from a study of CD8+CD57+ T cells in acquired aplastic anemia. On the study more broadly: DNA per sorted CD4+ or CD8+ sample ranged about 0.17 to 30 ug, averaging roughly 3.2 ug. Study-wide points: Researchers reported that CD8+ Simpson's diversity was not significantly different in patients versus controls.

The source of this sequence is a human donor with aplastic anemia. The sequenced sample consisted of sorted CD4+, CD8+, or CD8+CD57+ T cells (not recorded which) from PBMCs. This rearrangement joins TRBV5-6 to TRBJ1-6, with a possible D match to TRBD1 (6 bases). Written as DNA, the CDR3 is TGTGCCAGCAGCTCTAGACTGACAGGCCTGGGCTCCTATAATTCACCCCTCCACTTT. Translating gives CASSSRLTGLGSYNSPLHF.